This T cell receptor (beta chain) was documented in a study of blood T cell repertoires in COVID-19. Study information: The study drew acute and convalescent COVID-19 samples from the United States, Italy and Spain.

In the original processing: Reference gene primer amplification in the assay estimated nucleated cell counts. Some clones are missing from TCRdb's copy, which holds only in-frame ones; the method was immunoSEQ multiplex PCR. V and J calls and clone size are those listed in that table; D and trimming were worked out from the DNA. The sample holds some 50,000 clones, 68% seen once. This CDR3 has 17 amino acids. V lost 5 bases to trimming and J lost 2 bases; unmatched junction nucleotides: 7. From germline, CDR1 is LNHDA and CDR2 SQIVND (reference sequence). Sequenced sample: peripheral blood. The gene calls are TRBV19 and TRBJ1-4, with 11 bases matching TRBD1. The sequence was collected from a woman between 65 and 79 years old with acute or convalescent COVID-19. The CDR3 is CASSPRDRGSTNEKLFF. The CDR3, as DNA: TGTGCCAGTAGTCCCCGGGACAGGGGGAGCACTAATGAAAAACTGTTTTTT. Supplemented by reference TRBV19 and TRBJ1-4, the full variable domain reads DGGITQSPKYLFRKEGQNVTLSCEQNLNHDAMYWYRQDPGQGLRLIYYSQIVNDFQKGDIAEGYSVSREKKESFPLTVTSAQKNPTAFYLCASSPRDRGSTNEKLFFGSGTQLSVL.